The entry below gives a single T cell receptor (beta chain) sequence along with its context. This sample was included in a study of CD8+ T cells in alopecia areata. Study information: Tofacitinib was given for 6 to 18 months, then stopped for 6 months.

RNA, once extracted, was reverse transcribed into cDNA for use as the sequencing template. This table comes from immunoSEQ multiplex PCR, and its TCRdb copy is limited to in-frame clones, with some not included. The sample holds roughly 130,000 clones, roughly 58% seen once. Trimming cost V 5 bases and J 2 bases, with 3 bases left between them. This CDR3 is built from 11 residues. Germline lookup yields CDR1 SGHVS and CDR2 FNYEAQ. The sequencing here drew on CD4+ T cells sorted from blood, taken at week 0. The clonotype comes from a human donor with alopecia areata. The rearrangement links TRBV7-6 to TRBJ2-5; D gene unclear. In nucleotides, the CDR3 is TGTGCCAGCAGCCATCAAGAGACCCAGTACTTC. Translation gives CASSHQETQYF. The whole variable domain, remainder taken from reference TRBV7-6 and TRBJ2-5, is GAGVSQSPRYKVTKRGQDVALRCDPISGHVSLYWYRQALGQGPEFLTYFNYEAQQDKSGLPNDRFSAERPEGSISTLTIQRTEQRDSAMYRCASSHQETQYFGPGTRLLVL.